A selection of T cell receptor beta chains follows, all from one sample in a study of shared clonotypes between healthy human individuals. TCRdb's table, derived via immunoSEQ multiplex PCR, lists solely in-frame clones and lacks some. The data show approximately 590,000 clones, 95% seen once. Sequences were obtained from naive CD8+ T cells sorted from blood. These receptors were collected from a woman aged 25 to 39 in good health. Each CDR3 is given with its conserved first and last residue. A D gene is named only where the DNA matches it firmly. Clone size is stated in some rows and not others, as once, few, many or a class when expanded.

clone size	V gene	J gene	D gene	CDR3 protein	CDR3 DNA
-	TRBV11-2	TRBJ1-5	-	CASSSGRKNQPQHF	TGTGCCAGCAGCTCAGGACGGAAGAATCAGCCCCAGCATTTT
once	TRBV5-6	TRBJ2-7	TRBD2	CASSLRLAGPYEQYF	TGTGCCAGCAGCCTACGACTAGCGGGCCCCTACGAGCAGTACTTC
once	TRBV7-8	TRBJ2-3	-	CASSSLTGGWADTQYF	TGTGCCAGCAGCTCCTTGACTGGGGGGTGGGCAGATACGCAGTATTTT
-	TRBV13	TRBJ1-1	-	CASSPQTVRAEAFF	TGTGCCAGCAGCCCCCAGACAGTGCGAGCTGAAGCTTTCTTT
-	TRBV7-3	TRBJ2-2	-	CASSLRGGASTGELFF	TGTGCCAGCAGCTTAAGAGGCGGAGCTTCCACCGGGGAGCTGTTTTTT
-	TRBV5-6	TRBJ2-1	-	CASSLAGVGPHNEQFF	TGTGCCAGCAGCTTGGCAGGGGTGGGGCCCCACAATGAGCAGTTCTTC
-	TRBV28	TRBJ1-5	TRBD1	CASTGTDSNQPQHF	TGTGCCAGCACCGGGACAGATAGCAATCAGCCCCAGCATTTT
once	TRBV29-1	TRBJ1-5	-	CSVEVSYNQPQHF	TGCAGCGTTGAAGTCAGTTATAATCAGCCCCAGCATTTT
-	TRBV9	TRBJ2-7	-	CASSVGSQPREQYF	TGTGCCAGCAGCGTAGGCAGCCAACCCCGCGAGCAGTACTTC
-	TRBV25-1	TRBJ2-5	TRBD1	CASGQGATQYF	TGTGCCAGCGGACAGGGTGCGACCCAGTACTTC
-	TRBV29-1	TRBJ2-1	TRBD2	CSVEGIAGVSYNEQFF	TGCAGCGTTGAAGGTATAGCGGGAGTCTCGTACAATGAGCAGTTCTTC
few	TRBV5-5	TRBJ2-5	TRBD2	CASSPWREGSGTQYF	TGTGCCAGCAGTCCCTGGAGGGAGGGCTCCGGAACCCAGTACTTC
-	TRBV7-9	TRBJ2-7	-	CASSFGLPSSYEQYF	TGTGCCAGCAGCTTCGGGCTACCGAGCTCCTACGAGCAGTACTTC
-	TRBV9	TRBJ2-7	TRBD2	CARNPGLAGEGAHEQYF	TGTGCCAGAAATCCGGGACTAGCGGGAGAGGGGGCCCACGAGCAGTACTTC
-	TRBV27	TRBJ2-7	-	CASSSQTNQVTGDEQYF	TGTGCCAGCAGTTCACAGACGAACCAGGTTACCGGGGACGAGCAGTACTTC
-	TRBV5-4	TRBJ1-1	TRBD1	CASSPEEGARTEAFF	TGTGCCAGCAGCCCGGAAGAGGGGGCGAGGACTGAAGCTTTCTTT
-	TRBV6-5	TRBJ2-1	-	CASSLRSTDNEQFF	TGTGCCAGCAGTTTACGCTCCACCGACAATGAGCAGTTCTTC
-	TRBV23-1	TRBJ2-7	TRBD1	CASSRPQTGVLEEQYF	TGCGCCAGCAGTCGACCACAGACAGGGGTGCTAGAGGAGCAGTACTTC
-	TRBV27	TRBJ1-2	TRBD1	CASCCDSDRSFGYTF	TGTGCCAGCTGCTGCGACTCGGACAGGTCTTTTGGCTACACCTTC
-	TRBV5-6	TRBJ1-1	-	CASSLGARQRTEAFF	TGTGCCAGCAGCTTGGGGGCCCGACAGCGGACTGAAGCTTTCTTT
-	TRBV9	TRBJ1-4	-	CASSPESATNEKLFF	TGTGCCAGCAGCCCAGAGAGTGCAACTAATGAAAAACTGTTTTTT
-	TRBV11-2	TRBJ2-1	TRBD2	CASSPGLAGTWNEQFF	TGTGCCAGCAGCCCGGGACTAGCGGGAACCTGGAATGAGCAGTTCTTC
once	TRBV27	TRBJ2-7	TRBD2	CASRLAGGPNYEQYF	TGTGCCAGCAGACTAGCGGGAGGGCCAAACTACGAGCAGTACTTC
once	TRBV10-3	TRBJ1-2	-	CATNGAGDALYGYTF	TGTGCCACCAACGGGGCAGGCGATGCTCTATATGGCTACACCTTC
-	TRBV27	TRBJ2-1	-	CASSLEGNEQFF	TGTGCCAGCAGTTTAGAGGGGAATGAGCAGTTCTTC
-	TRBV5-6	TRBJ2-7	-	CASSLVEGPYEQYF	TGTGCCAGCAGCTTGGTGGAGGGACCCTACGAGCAGTACTTC
-	TRBV2	TRBJ2-1	TRBD2	CASSEAGEGRDNEQFF	TGTGCCAGCAGTGAAGCGGGGGAGGGGCGGGACAATGAGCAGTTCTTC
-	TRBV27	TRBJ1-2	TRBD1	CASSHGQGDYGYTF	TGTGCCAGCAGCCACGGACAGGGGGACTATGGCTACACCTTC
-	TRBV11-2	TRBJ2-7	-	CASSLDPDYEQYF	TGTGCCAGCAGCTTAGATCCAGACTACGAGCAGTACTTC
-	TRBV5-6	TRBJ2-1	-	CASSLVLADSDEQFF	TGTGCCAGCAGCTTGGTACTAGCCGACTCGGATGAGCAGTTCTTC
-	TRBV28	TRBJ2-7	-	CASGQARYEQYF	TGTGCCAGCGGGCAGGCCAGATACGAGCAGTACTTC
once	TRBV11-2	TRBJ2-3	TRBD2	CASAWRGPSGIRSDTQYF	TGTGCCAGCGCCTGGCGGGGCCCTAGCGGGATAAGGTCAGATACGCAGTATTTT
-	TRBV29-1	TRBJ2-2	-	CSVGTPGRVGELFF	TGCAGCGTTGGCACGCCCGGAAGGGTAGGGGAGCTGTTTTTT
-	TRBV6-5	TRBJ1-5	-	CASSYRPDYQPQHF	TGTGCCAGCAGTTATCGGCCGGATTATCAGCCCCAGCATTTT
-	TRBV6-4	TRBJ2-7	TRBD1	CASSDSGNRGRVPGTYEQYF	TGTGCCAGCAGTGACTCAGGTAACAGGGGGCGCGTACCGGGGACCTACGAGCAGTACTTC
-	TRBV4-1	TRBJ2-7	TRBD2	CASSQAVSGRAYEQYF	TGCGCCAGCAGCCAAGCCGTAAGCGGGAGGGCCTACGAGCAGTACTTC
-	TRBV27	TRBJ1-5	-	CASSYRGSNQPQHF	TGTGCCAGCAGTTACCGGGGGAGCAATCAGCCCCAGCATTTT
-	TRBV27	TRBJ2-7	-	CASSFAGSSYEQYF	TGTGCCAGCAGCTTCGCGGGGAGCTCCTACGAGCAGTACTTC
-	TRBV5-6	TRBJ2-6	-	CASSLDGHSGANVLTF	TGTGCCAGCAGCTTGGACGGGCACTCTGGGGCCAACGTCCTGACTTTC
-	TRBV30	TRBJ2-7	TRBD2	CAWSPIAGAEQYF	TGTGCCTGGAGTCCAATAGCGGGAGCCGAGCAGTACTTC
-	TRBV29-1	TRBJ1-1	-	CSVLEQNTEAFF	TGCAGCGTCCTGGAACAAAACACTGAAGCTTTCTTT
-	TRBV30	TRBJ2-5	TRBD2	CAWSVGTSDQETQYF	TGTGCCTGGAGTGTTGGAACTAGCGACCAAGAGACCCAGTACTTC
-	TRBV28	TRBJ2-1	-	CASRHPWTDHNEQFF	TGTGCCAGCAGACATCCGTGGACTGATCACAATGAGCAGTTCTTC
once	TRBV28	TRBJ1-5	-	CASSSGWGNQPQHF	TGTGCCAGCAGTTCAGGGTGGGGCAATCAGCCCCAGCATTTT
-	TRBV10-1	TRBJ1-4	-	CASSDDRSGTLNEKLFF	TGCGCCAGCAGTGACGACCGGTCCGGGACCCTTAATGAAAAACTGTTTTTT
-	TRBV9	TRBJ2-7	-	CASSPPPQVFSYEQYF	TGTGCCAGCAGCCCCCCCCCACAGGTCTTCTCCTACGAGCAGTACTTC
-	TRBV9	TRBJ2-7	-	CASSTPREDGGHYEQYF	TGTGCCAGCAGCACCCCTCGAGAGGACGGGGGACACTACGAGCAGTACTTC
-	TRBV5-4	TRBJ2-7	TRBD2	CASSGVAGGGYEQYF	TGTGCCAGCAGCGGAGTAGCGGGAGGGGGCTACGAGCAGTACTTC
once	TRBV13	TRBJ2-7	-	CASSFFPPGGSYEQYF	TGTGCCAGCAGCTTCTTCCCCCCCGGCGGCTCCTACGAGCAGTACTTC
-	TRBV30	TRBJ1-1	-	CAWSVGVGNTEAFF	TGTGCCTGGAGTGTAGGGGTGGGAAACACTGAAGCTTTCTTT
-	TRBV28	TRBJ1-2	-	CATAFRGWGYTF	TGTGCCACCGCCTTCAGGGGCTGGGGCTACACCTTC